This TCR beta chain was sequenced during a study of CD8 T cells in Susac syndrome. This clonotype showed up just once. TCR beta sequences were obtained from blood CD8+ and CD4+ T cells. The germline gives CDR1 MGHRA, CDR2 YSYEKL. V was pared by 0 bases and J by 6 bases, with 8 bases between. The length of the CDR3 is 14 residues. Random hexamers were used to reverse transcribe the RNA input (0.5 to 1 ug). immunoSEQ multiplex PCR amplified TCR beta CDR3 across 54 Vbeta, 13 Jbeta. TCRdb ran MiXCR on the immunoSEQ multiplex PCR reads and lists one entry per CDR3 protein. The repertoire includes about 250,000 distinct CDR3 sequences, 93% of them detected once, and 0.055% to 0.075% sits in the top ten.

This receptor was taken from a human donor with multiple sclerosis. The genes are TRBV4-1 and TRBJ2-2; D remains ambiguous. The sample was CD4+ T cells from PBMCs. The CDR3 DNA follows: TGCGCCAGCAGCCAAGACCGGACGGCCGGGGAGCTGTTTTTT. This gives the protein CASSQDRTAGELFF.